The present entry profiles one TCR beta chain with its context. This specimen comes from a study of blood T cell repertoires in COVID-19. The repertoire was sequenced with immunoSEQ multiplex PCR; TCRdb's copy has only in-frame clones and lacks some. The sample holds under 200,000 clones, 88% seen once. The receptor was derived from a man in his forties or fifties with active or convalescent COVID-19. Sequenced sample: peripheral blood.

Here the CDR3 DNA reads TGTGCCAGTAGTCAGGAACGACGTGGCACCGGGGAGCTGTTTTTT. This encodes CASSQERRGTGELFF. V usage is TRBV19 and J usage is TRBJ2-2; D gene ambiguous. This CDR3 comprises 15 residues. The V end was cut by 5 bases, the J end by 4 bases, with 14 bases between. Germline-derived CDR1 and CDR2 are LNHDA and SQIVND (reference sequence).